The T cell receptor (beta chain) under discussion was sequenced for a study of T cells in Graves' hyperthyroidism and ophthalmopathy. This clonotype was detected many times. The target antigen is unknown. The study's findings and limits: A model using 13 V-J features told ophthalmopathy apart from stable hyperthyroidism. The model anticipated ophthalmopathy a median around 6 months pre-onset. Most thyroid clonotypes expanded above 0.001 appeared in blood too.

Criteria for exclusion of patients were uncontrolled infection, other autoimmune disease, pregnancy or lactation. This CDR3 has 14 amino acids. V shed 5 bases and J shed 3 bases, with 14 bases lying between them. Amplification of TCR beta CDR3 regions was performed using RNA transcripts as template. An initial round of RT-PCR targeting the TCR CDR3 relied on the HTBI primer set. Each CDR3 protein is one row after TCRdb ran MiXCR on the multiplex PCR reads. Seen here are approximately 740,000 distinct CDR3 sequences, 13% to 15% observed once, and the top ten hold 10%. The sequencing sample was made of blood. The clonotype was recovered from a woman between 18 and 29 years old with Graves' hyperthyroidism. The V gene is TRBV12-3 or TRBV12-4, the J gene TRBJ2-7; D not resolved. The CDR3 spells CASSAAGRNYEQYF. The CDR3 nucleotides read TGTGCCAGCAGTGCAGCCGGACGGAACTACGAGCAGTACTTC.